Listed below are T cell receptor beta chains from one sample, sequenced in a study of blood T cell repertoires in COVID-19. TCRdb keeps only in-frame clones here, not all; method: immunoSEQ multiplex PCR. The data contain some 200,000 clones, 70% to 90% of them singletons. Sequencing used peripheral blood. These receptors were taken from a human donor in a cohort sampled during active COVID-19. The CDR3 runs from the conserved cysteine through the conserved F or W. Fields, in order: D gene, J gene, V gene, clone size, CDR3 protein, CDR3 DNA. The D gene is left open where the match is weak. A row's size may be missing; if present it is once, few, many or a size class.

. | TRBJ2-7 | TRBV6-2/TRBV6-3 | . | CASSQKGQDYEQYF | TGTGCCAGCAGTCAAAAGGGGCAAGATTACGAGCAGTACTTC
. | TRBJ2-7 | TRBV5-5 | once | CASSPGGPYEQYF | TGTGCCAGCAGCCCCGGGGGGCCCTACGAGCAGTACTTC
. | TRBJ2-7 | TRBV4-1 | once | CASSQEWRADGAEQYF | TGCGCCAGCAGCCAAGAGTGGCGGGCGGACGGAGCCGAGCAGTACTTC
. | TRBJ1-2 | TRBV6-1 | . | CASSEARRVTPYGYTF | TGTGCCAGCAGTGAAGCCCGCAGGGTAACCCCTTATGGCTACACCTTC
. | TRBJ2-3 | TRBV5-1 | few | CASSLSASTDTQYF | TGCGCCAGCAGCTTGAGCGCTAGCACAGATACGCAGTATTTT
TRBD1 | TRBJ1-1 | TRBV18 | . | CASSFRQGTNTEAFF | TGTGCCAGCTCGTTTAGACAGGGAACGAACACTGAAGCTTTCTTT
TRBD1 | TRBJ2-5 | TRBV7-9 | . | CASSPHRGETQYF | TGTGCCAGCAGCCCCCACAGGGGAGAGACCCAGTACTTC
TRBD2 | TRBJ2-3 | TRBV12-5 | . | CASGPGLAGITDTQYF | TGTGCTAGTGGTCCCGGACTAGCGGGAATCACAGATACGCAGTATTTT
. | TRBJ1-2 | TRBV19 | . | CASFRSGGYTF | TGTGCCAGTTTCAGGAGCGGTGGCTACACCTTC
TRBD1 | TRBJ1-5 | TRBV28 | . | CASRWDRLSNQPQHF | TGTGCCAGCAGGTGGGACAGACTTAGCAATCAGCCCCAGCATTTT
TRBD1 | TRBJ2-7 | TRBV28 | once | CASRLGQGNIFYEQYF | TGTGCCAGCAGACTAGGACAGGGTAATATTTTCTACGAGCAGTACTTC
. | TRBJ2-7 | TRBV28 | many | CASSFSVSYEQYF | TGTGCCAGCAGTTTCTCAGTTTCCTACGAGCAGTACTTC
TRBD1 | TRBJ1-4 | TRBV4-3 | few | CASSLGTAPYEKLFF | TGCGCCAGCAGCCTAGGGACAGCCCCATATGAAAAACTGTTTTTT
. | TRBJ2-5 | TRBV20-1 | . | CSGTVQETQYF | TGCAGTGGTACTGTTCAAGAGACCCAGTACTTC
TRBD2 | TRBJ2-3 | TRBV15 | . | CATSRRRTSGLTDMQYF | TGTGCCACCAGCAGGCGGCGGACTAGCGGGCTCACAGATATGCAGTATTTT
TRBD1 | TRBJ2-2 | TRBV5-1 | . | CASSYHRGRNTGELFF | TGCGCCAGCAGCTATCACAGGGGACGGAACACCGGGGAGCTGTTTTTT
. | TRBJ2-1 | TRBV5-4 | . | CASSGSSASYNEQFF | TGTGCCAGCAGCGGGTCTAGCGCTTCCTACAATGAGCAGTTCTTC
. | TRBJ1-1 | TRBV6-5 | . | CASRNRGGNTEAFF | TGTGCCAGCAGAAACCGGGGAGGAAACACTGAAGCTTTCTTT
TRBD2 | TRBJ2-3 | TRBV7-9 | once | CASSYLAGASTDTQYF | TGTGCCAGCAGCTACTTAGCGGGGGCGAGCACAGATACGCAGTATTTT
TRBD1 | TRBJ2-7 | TRBV5-4 | few | CASSPTGALSYEQYF | TGTGCCAGCAGCCCCACAGGGGCTCTCTCCTACGAGCAGTACTTC
TRBD1 | TRBJ2-2 | TRBV5-1 | . | CASSLLDRGTGELFF | TGCGCCAGCAGCTTGTTAGACAGGGGCACCGGGGAGCTGTTTTTT
TRBD2 | TRBJ2-3 | TRBV28 | . | CASSFGGGRGDTQYF | TGTGCCAGCAGTTTTGGAGGCGGGAGGGGAGATACGCAGTATTTT
. | TRBJ1-1 | TRBV6-5 | few | CASSPTTVSAFF | TGTGCCAGCAGTCCCACGACAGTGTCCGCTTTCTTT
. | TRBJ2-2 | TRBV4-1 | . | CASSQGASTGGELFF | TGCGCCAGCAGCCAAGGGGCTAGCACCGGCGGGGAGCTGTTTTTT
. | TRBJ2-2 | TRBV5-4 | . | CASSLDGRLGELFF | TGTGCCAGCAGCTTGGATGGGAGACTCGGGGAGCTGTTTTTT
. | TRBJ2-7 | TRBV6-5 | . | CASGEYEQYF | TGTGCCAGCGGGGAGTACGAGCAGTACTTC
. | TRBJ2-3 | TRBV3-1/TRBV3-2 | . | CASSQDRRRAGGTDTQYF | TGTGCCAGCAGCCAAGACCGGCGGAGGGCTGGGGGCACAGATACGCAGTATTTT
TRBD1 | TRBJ2-7 | TRBV18 | . | CASSPGTGGSGEQYF | TGTGCCAGCTCACCCGGGACAGGGGGCTCGGGGGAGCAGTACTTC
. | TRBJ1-6 | TRBV6-6 | . | CASSYLVGRGHSPLHF | TGTGCCAGCAGTTACCTGGTGGGCAGGGGTCATTCACCCCTCCACTTT